These 21 T cell receptor beta chains originate from one sample sequenced in a study of cytomegalovirus exposure and HLA in healthy donors. The primer mix had 60 Vbeta and 13 Jbeta primers. TCRdb's table, derived via immunoSEQ multiplex PCR, lists solely in-frame clones and lacks some. This sample has roughly 100,000 clones, with 73% found just once. Sequencing input: PBMCs. Receptor source: a man aged 35-49 years in good health and CMV-seronegative.

This chain links TRBV2 with TRBJ1-3, with a tentative D call TRBD1 (5 bases). Trimming took off 4 bases at V and 0 bases at J, with 7 bases between the two ends. The CDR3 is 14 residues long. Germline loops: CDR1 SNHLY, CDR2 FYNNEI. The CDR3 here is CASSGTGSGNTIYF. For the CDR3, the DNA is TGTGCCAGCAGTGGAACAGGCTCTGGAAACACCATATATTTT.

The chain employs TRBV7-9 and TRBJ1-1; D uncertain. In germline, CDR1 is SEHNR, CDR2 FQNEAQ (reference sequence). This CDR3 contains 14 residues. The V end lost 1 base, the J end lost 4 bases, and 10 bases lay between the germline ends. The CDR3 loop is CASSLVDTGTEAFF. The CDR3 DNA follows: TGTGCCAGCAGCTTAGTAGATACGGGCACTGAAGCTTTCTTT.

The chain recombines TRBV29-1 with TRBJ2-2; TRBD1 agrees at 11 bases. The ends lost 5 bases at V and 4 bases at J; junction bases unmatched: 3. CDR1 and CDR2 (germline): SQVTM, ANQGSEA. CDR3 size: 14 residues. CDR3 in amino acids: CSVWTGGVTGELFF. The CDR3 DNA reads as TGCAGCGTTTGGACAGGGGGCGTCACCGGGGAGCTGTTTTTT.

In its sample, this clone was seen a few times. The gene calls are TRBV5-8 and TRBJ2-7, with D perhaps matching TRBD1 (6 bases). CDR1 is SGHTS and CDR2 is YDEGEE in the germline V gene. This CDR3 has 15 amino acids. The V end lost 4 bases, the J end lost 6 bases, and 20 bases lay between the germline ends. In DNA, the CDR3 is TGTGCCAGCAGCACGCAGACAGGCACCTTCGCCGAGCAGTACTTC. Translated: CASSTQTGTFAEQYF.

The genes are TRBV6-1 and TRBJ2-5; 7 bases map to TRBD1. The germline V gene has CDR1 MNHNS and CDR2 SASEGT. V was pared by 5 bases and J by 1 base, with 7 bases of the junction left unmatched. This CDR3 spans 15 amino acids. The CDR3, as DNA: TGTGCCAGCAGTTTAATGGACAGGATCCAAGAGACCCAGTACTTC. This gives the protein CASSLMDRIQETQYF.

The rearrangement links TRBV27 to TRBJ1-5; a weak D match, TRBD1 (5 bases). V was clipped by 2 bases and J by 4 bases, with 9 bases between them. This CDR3 comprises 14 residues. Germline assignment: CDR1 MNHEY and CDR2 SMNVEV (reference sequence). DNA for the CDR3: TGTGCCAGCAGTTTAGCAGGGCGTAATCAGCCCCAGCATTTT. It translates to CASSLAGRNQPQHF.

The chain employs TRBV7-9 and TRBJ2-5; tentative D call: TRBD2 (5 bases). Trimming pared 5 bases from V and 11 bases from J, leaving 24 bases between. The CDR3 sequence is 15 residues long. The germline V gene encodes CDR1 SEHNR and CDR2 FQNEAQ (reference sequence). In DNA form, the CDR3 reads TGTGCCAGCAGCCCTAAGCGGCGAGTCAGTCCGGAGCAGTACTTC. It yields the protein CASSPKRRVSPEQYF. The full variable domain, in which reference TRBV7-9 and TRBJ2-5 provide the parts outside the CDR3, is DTGVSQNPRHKITKRGQNVTFRCDPISEHNRLYWYRQTLGQGPEFLTYFQNEAQLEKSRLLSDRFSAERPKGSFSTLEIQRTEQGDSAMYLCASSPKRRVSPEQYFGPGTRLLVL.

The chain recombines TRBV15 with TRBJ2-1; possible D gene TRBD2, 7 bases. V lost 1 base and J lost 2, with 12 bases in between. The CDR3 runs to 16 residues. In germline, CDR1 is LNHNV, CDR2 YYDKDF (reference sequence). The DNA for the CDR3 is TGTGCCACCAGCAGAGGTGGGGGGGCCCCCTACAATGAGCAGTTCTTC. Translation gives CATSRGGGAPYNEQFF.

This chain joins TRBV19 and TRBJ2-7, with D tentatively TRBD2 (7 bases). The V gene lost 6 bases and the J gene lost 6 bases, with 18 bases spanning the gap. CDR1 and CDR2 (germline): LNHDA, SQIVND (reference sequence). The CDR3 sequence is 14 residues long. CDR3 in amino acids: CASSLSPGGGEQYF. The CDR3 nucleotides are TGTGCCAGTAGCCTTTCTCCGGGGGGCGGCGAGCAGTACTTC.

This CDR3 is CASSGQSYNEQFF. In DNA, the CDR3 is TGTGCCAGCAGCGGACAGTCCTACAATGAGCAGTTCTTC. V usage is TRBV2 and J usage is TRBJ2-1, with D perhaps TRBD1 (6 bases). The germline gives CDR1 SNHLY, CDR2 FYNNEI. The CDR3 runs to 13 residues. V lost 6 bases and J 1 base, leaving 7 bases between the germline ends. Using reference TRBV2 and TRBJ2-1 for the parts outside the CDR3, the full variable domain is EPEVTQTPSHQVTQMGQEVILRCVPISNHLYFYWYRQILGQKVEFLVSFYNNEISEKSEIFDDQFSVERPDGSNFTLKIRSTKLEDSAMYFCASSGQSYNEQFFGPGTRLTVL.

This clone came up a few times. The chain links TRBV2 to TRBJ1-1; D is uncertain. The CDR3 is made up of 12 amino acids. Deletions cut 9 bases from V and 4 bases from J, with 12 bases between. Looked up from germline, CDR1 is SNHLY and CDR2 is FYNNEI. In DNA, the CDR3 is TGTGCCAGATTCGGTGATAGCACTGAAGCTTTCTTT. It translates to CARFGDSTEAFF.

This clone occurred a few times. This chain joins TRBV2 and TRBJ2-1; TRBD2 matches 9 bases. The V gene's germline CDR1 is SNHLY and CDR2 FYNNEI. The V segment lost 7 bases and the J segment 9 bases; nucleotides outside the gene matches: 13. CDR3 length equals 15 residues. CDR3 region: CASTAEAGGSLEQFF. The CDR3 DNA reads as TGTGCCAGCACCGCCGAAGCGGGGGGCTCCCTTGAGCAGTTCTTC.

This rearrangement joins TRBV5-1 to TRBJ2-3, with TRBD1 matching 9 bases. V was pared by 4 bases and J by 4 bases, with 10 bases of the junction left unmatched. CDR3 length equals 16 residues. Germline V CDR1 and CDR2: SGHRS, YFSETQ. The CDR3 nucleotides read TGCGCCAGCAGCATGCGGGGACAGGGTGTAGCAGATACGCAGTATTTT. Translated: CASSMRGQGVADTQYF.

The chain carries TRBV11-2 and TRBJ2-7; 7 bases align to TRBD2. This CDR3 has 12 amino acids. Germline V gene lookup returns CDR1 SGHAT and CDR2 FQNNGV. The trim removed 7 bases at V and 4 bases at J, leaving 4 bases unmatched. The CDR3 DNA follows: TGTGCCAGCACTAGCGGTCGGTACGAGCAGTACTTC. As protein: CASTSGRYEQYF.

The rearrangement joins TRBV6-1 to TRBJ1-2; D possibly corresponds to TRBD1 (5 bases). The CDR3 covers 17 residues. V gave up 0 bases and J gave up 7 bases, with 21 bases separating them. Germline V gene lookup returns CDR1 MNHNS and CDR2 SASEGT. This chain's CDR3 is CASSEAHGSGGSAGYTF. The CDR3 bases are TGTGCCAGCAGTGAAGCGCACGGGAGCGGGGGTTCCGCTGGCTACACCTTC.

V gene TRBV5-1 combines with J gene TRBJ2-2, with D perhaps matching TRBD1 (7 bases). The V gene's germline CDR1 is SGHRS and CDR2 YFSETQ. The CDR3 has 14 residues. V was clipped by 4 bases and J by 5 bases, with 12 bases between them. CDR3 in amino acids: CASSAGQRTGELFF. The CDR3 DNA reads as TGCGCCAGCAGCGCGGGACAGCGTACCGGGGAGCTGTTTTTT.

This clone has just a few counts. The rearrangement uses TRBV6-5 and TRBJ2-7, with 10 nucleotides matching TRBD2. The CDR3 sequence is 15 residues long. The junction had 5 bases not matched to a gene; V was cut back by 6 bases and J by 0 bases. Per the germline V gene, CDR1 is MNHEY and CDR2 is SVGAGI. Here the CDR3 reads CASSLERGGSYEQYF. The CDR3 coding sequence is TGTGCCAGCAGCCTGGAGCGGGGGGGCTCCTACGAGCAGTACTTC.

The V and J genes are TRBV7-2 and TRBJ1-2, with TRBD1 as a possible D gene (5 bases). Germline-derived CDR1 and CDR2 are SGHTA and FQGNSA. The CDR3 loop spans 12 amino acids. V gave up 2 bases and J gave up 6 bases, with 7 bases separating them. CDR3 loop: CASSLSRDGYTF. The CDR3, as DNA: TGTGCCAGCAGCTTATCCAGGGATGGCTACACCTTC. The full variable domain, in which reference TRBV7-2 and TRBJ1-2 provide the parts outside the CDR3, is GAGVSQSPSNKVTEKGKDVELRCDPISGHTALYWYRQSLGQGLEFLIYFQGNSAPDKSGLPSDRFSAERTGGSVSTLTIQRTQQEDSAVYLCASSLSRDGYTFGSGTRLTVV.

The rearrangement links TRBV9 to TRBJ1-3, with TRBD1 matching over 9 bases. The CDR3 runs 18 residues. Trimming took 3 bases from V and 3 from J; bases not matched to a gene: 13. Germline V gene data show CDR1 as SGDLS and CDR2 as YYNGEE. The CDR3 loop reads CASSAWPRQGVGGNTIYF. The CDR3 DNA is TGTGCCAGCAGCGCCTGGCCCCGACAGGGGGTGGGTGGAAACACCATATATTTT.

The chain combines TRBV6-6 with TRBJ2-5, with 7 bases aligning to TRBD1. The junction had 9 bases not matched to a gene; V was cut back by 3 bases and J by 5 bases. Per germline, CDR1 MNHNY and CDR2 SVGAGI (reference sequence). The CDR3 consists of 15 residues. This CDR3 reads CASSYNRGSSETQYF. The CDR3 coding sequence is TGTGCCAGCAGTTATAACAGGGGAAGTAGCGAGACCCAGTACTTC.

This chain connects TRBV7-6 to TRBJ2-7; D is perhaps TRBD1 (6 bases). CDR3 size: 14 residues. The V gene lost 5 bases and the J gene lost 3 bases, with 14 bases spanning the gap. CDR1 SGHVS and CDR2 FNYEAQ come from the germline V gene. CDR3 bases: TGTGCCAGCAGCCCCAACAGGGCCCACTACGAGCAGTACTTC. It translates to CASSPNRAHYEQYF.